This is a list of T cell receptor beta chains from one sample in a study of tumor-infiltrating lymphocytes in primary liver carcinoma. Via MiXCR, TCRdb re-called the multiplex PCR reads, giving one row per CDR3 protein. This table has some 190,000 distinct CDR3 sequences, over 80% appearing once. Sequencing input: tumor tissue from primary liver carcinoma. These receptors all come from a man aged 35-49 years with primary liver carcinoma and hepatitis B virus infection. Each CDR3 is given with its conserved first and last residue. A D gene is named only where the DNA matches it firmly. Some rows mark clone size as missing; the rest say once, few, many or name a class of expanded clone.

J | size | D | V | CDR3 | DNA
TRBJ2-5 | - | - | TRBV11-3 | CASSFQGKGTQCF | TGTGCCAGCAGCTTCCAAGGGAAGGGGACCCAGTGCTTC
TRBJ2-1 | once | TRBD2 | TRBV4-2 | CVSSQVSAGYTGNEQLF | TGTGTCAGCAGCCAAGTTTCAGCGGGATATACGGGGAATGAGCAGCTCTTC
TRBJ2-3 | once | - | TRBV11-2 | CASSLDQGDTSTDTQYF | TGTGCCAGCAGCTTAGATCAGGGGGATACTAGCACAGATACGCAATATTTT
TRBJ2-2 | once | - | TRBV6-5 | CTSSYQDTEEMFF | TGTACCAGCAGTTACCAGGACACCGAGGAGATGTTTTTT
TRBJ2-1 | many | - | TRBV5-4 | CASSFGRGYGEQFF | TGTGCCAGCAGCTTTGGCCGGGGTTACGGTGAGCAGTTCTTC
TRBJ2-3 | - | - | TRBV6-2/TRBV6-3 | CASRLMRDGWQYF | TGTGCCAGCAGGCTCATGCGGGACGGATGGCAGTATTTT
TRBJ1-4 | - | - | TRBV11-2 | CANSLDPTWVEKMFF | TGTGCCAACAGCTTAGACCCGACATGGGTTGAAAAAATGTTTTTT
TRBJ2-2 | - | - | TRBV29-1 | CSVLGPRPTEELFF | TGCAGTGTCCTCGGTCCGAGACCCACCGAGGAGCTGTTTTTT
TRBJ2-2 | - | - | TRBV4-1 | CASSQDPGVPGELLF | TGCGCCAGTAGCCAAGACCCGGGGGTTCCCGGGGAGCTGTTATTT
TRBJ1-2 | - | TRBD1 | TRBV12-3/TRBV12-4 | CVIGQGVDAYTF | TGTGTCATAGGACAGGGGGTCGATGCCTACACCTTC
TRBJ1-5 | - | TRBD1 | TRBV12-3/TRBV12-4 | CASSTTPGQGYQPQRF | TGTGCCAGCAGTACAACTCCGGGACAGGGCTATCAGCCCCAGCGTTTT
TRBJ2-1 | - | - | TRBV5-4 | CASSLNLGTYNEQFF | TGTGCCAGCAGCTTGAATCTCGGAACATACAATGAGCAGTTCTTC
TRBJ2-2 | - | TRBD2 | TRBV5-4 | CVSSSTSAYTGELLF | TGTGTCAGCAGCTCTACTAGCGCGTACACCGGGGAGCTGTTATTT
TRBJ1-2 | - | - | TRBV11-2 | CASRTSAGLIPGYTF | TGTGCCAGCAGGACATCGGCAGGGTTGATCCCTGGTTACACCTTC
TRBJ2-2 | - | TRBD2 | TRBV29-1 | CSVAGLVATNTRELLF | TGCAGCGTTGCGGGACTAGTGGCAACGAACACCAGGGAGCTGTTATTT
TRBJ2-2 | - | - | TRBV29-1 | CNVGLGWGMTWELFF | TGCAACGTTGGTTTAGGGTGGGGGATGACCTGGGAGCTGTTTTTT
TRBJ2-7 | - | - | TRBV12-3/TRBV12-4 | CVSSIPGLPYEQYF | TGTGTCAGCAGCATTCCGGGACTCCCATACGAGCAGTACTTC
TRBJ1-6 | - | - | TRBV6-5 | CASSYAGGSNPPLHF | TGTGCCAGTAGTTACGCCGGGGGGTCTAATCCACCCCTCCACTTT
TRBJ1-2 | - | - | TRBV12-3/TRBV12-4 | CASSLAWLVGYTF | TGTGCCAGTAGTTTAGCATGGCTAGTCGGCTACACCTTC
TRBJ2-1 | - | - | TRBV5-4 | CASSLECQPSYNEQFF | TGTGCCAGCAGCTTGGAATGTCAACCCTCCTACAATGAGCAGTTCTTC
TRBJ2-5 | - | TRBD1 | TRBV12-3/TRBV12-4 | CASSRSGTGAGEETQYF | TGTGCCAGCAGCCGAAGCGGGACAGGGGCAGGTGAAGAGACCCAGTACTTC
TRBJ1-2 | - | - | TRBV6-5 | CASRGDKTHGYTF | TGTGCCAGCAGAGGGGATAAGACGCATGGCTACACCTTC
TRBJ2-7 | once | - | TRBV28 | CASGSSLGRVAEQYF | TGTGCCAGCGGTTCCTCATTGGGACGGGTCGCCGAGCAGTACTTC
TRBJ2-1 | - | - | TRBV11-1 | CVSSAGRPNVQFF | TGTGTCAGCAGCGCGGGACGGCCGAATGTGCAGTTCTTC
TRBJ2-1 | - | TRBD1 | TRBV11-1 | CANSLGQASSYNEQFF | TGTGCCAACAGTTTGGGACAGGCCAGCTCCTACAATGAACAGTTCTTC
TRBJ2-1 | - | TRBD2 | TRBV5-5 | CASSPSSGINNEQLF | TGTGCCAGCAGCCCATCGAGCGGGATCAACAATGAGCAGTTATTC
TRBJ2-7 | - | TRBD1 | TRBV4-1 | CASSRGGRQGLPYEQYF | TGCGCCAGCAGCAGAGGGGGACGACAGGGGCTTCCCTACGAGCAGTACTTC
TRBJ2-3 | - | - | TRBV10-3 | CVISKVLQGQPQYF | TGTGTCATCAGTAAGGTACTCCAAGGTCAGCCCCAGTATTTT
TRBJ1-1 | - | - | TRBV4-1 | CTRSQYGGANNEAFF | TGCACCAGGAGCCAATATGGGGGGGCGAACAATGAAGCATTCTTT
TRBJ2-3 | many | - | TRBV5-4 | CASSLEGDTQYF | TGTGCCAGCAGCTTGGAAGGAGATACGCAGTATTTT
TRBJ2-3 | many | - | TRBV5-4 | CASSFSGTSTDTQYF | TGTGCCAGCAGCTTCTCAGGGACTAGCACAGATACGCAGTATTTT
TRBJ2-2 | - | - | TRBV10-3 | CAISPGRNLDTGELFF | TGCGCCATCAGTCCGGGACGTAACTTAGACACCGGGGAGCTGTTTTTT
TRBJ1-1 | few | - | TRBV6-2/TRBV6-3 | CTSSSPLRIEAFF | TGTACCAGCAGTTCCCCCCTTCGTATTGAAGCTTTCTTT
TRBJ2-5 | - | - | TRBV5-6 | CASSPKEMEGETQYF | TGTGCCAGCAGCCCCAAGGAGATGGAAGGGGAGACCCAGTACTTC
TRBJ2-1 | once | TRBD2 | TRBV11-2 | CASSLGGAGGHEQFF | TGTGCTAGCAGCCTGGGAGGAGCGGGAGGTCATGAGCAGTTCTTC
TRBJ2-7 | - | - | TRBV28 | CASSLPGLGAGGEQYF | TGTGCCAGCAGTTTACCGGGACTGGGCGCAGGAGGCGAGCAGTACTTC
TRBJ2-7 | - | - | TRBV11-2 | CASSSGRLFAREQHF | TGTGCCAGCAGCTCCGGACGACTTTTCGCGCGCGAGCAGCACTTC
TRBJ2-2 | medium-sized | - | TRBV12-3/TRBV12-4 | CASSYSVGTGELFF | TGTGCCAGCAGTTACTCCGTGGGCACCGGGGAGCTGTTTTTT
TRBJ2-7 | - | TRBD1 | TRBV4-1 | CANSQGRQGNEQYF | TGCGCCAACAGCCAAGGTAGACAGGGCAACGAGCAGTACTTC
TRBJ2-5 | many | - | TRBV12-3/TRBV12-4 | CASRGGTVQETQYF | TGTGCCAGCAGGGGAGGGACAGTACAAGAGACCCAGTACTTC
TRBJ1-6 | - | - | TRBV7-9 | CASSLVWVNNSPLHF | TGTGCCAGCAGCTTGGTCTGGGTCAATAATTCACCCCTCCACTTT
TRBJ2-3 | - | - | TRBV11-1 | CASNLPRERTDTQYF | TGTGCCAGCAATTTGCCGAGGGAGAGGACGGATACGCAGTATTTT
TRBJ2-3 | - | TRBD2 | TRBV4-3 | CASSQRGLAGGPSIHTQYF | TGCGCCAGCAGCCAAAGGGGACTAGCGGGAGGGCCTAGCATACATACGCAGTATTTT
TRBJ1-3 | - | - | TRBV7-6 | CARSLFGPGNTIYF | TGTGCCAGGAGCTTATTTGGACCTGGAAACACCATATATTTT
TRBJ1-4 | - | - | TRBV28 | CASSCIGLVNTGVQNEKLFF | TGTGCCAGCAGTTGTATAGGTCTGGTGAATACGGGGGTCCAGAATGAAAAACTGTTTTTT
TRBJ1-1 | once | - | TRBV29-1 | CSSSPGWAMNTEAFF | TGCAGCTCTTCCCCGGGTTGGGCAATGAACACAGAAGCCTTCTTT
TRBJ1-1 | - | TRBD1 | TRBV11-2 | CTSMRGQNSEAFF | TGTACCAGCATGAGGGGACAGAACAGTGAAGCTTTCTTT